The clone carrying this TCR beta chain appeared a few times. What it recognizes is unknown. This record belongs to a study of T cell responses to AZD1222 COVID-19 vaccine. Study-wide results and caveats: It should be noted that donors were predominantly white British and more often female, and clonal diversity was possibly underestimated. Per reports, nearly half of all spike-specific TCRs target regions that are unmutated in variants. When two AZD1222 doses had been given, Spike-specific TCR breadth and depth rose.

Profiling relied on immunoSEQ multiplex PCR, and the TCRdb table lists in-frame clones only, not all of them. In the table there are 120,000 to 150,000 clones, roughly nine tenths of which are singletons. This CDR3 comprises 13 residues. Germline V gene data show CDR1 as SGHTA and CDR2 as FQGTGA. J was trimmed by 14 bases and V by 4 bases; bases with no gene match: 6. This material consisted of peripheral blood, taken 28 days after the second AZD1222 dose. This clonotype was obtained from an adult who received the AZD1222 COVID-19 vaccine. This chain links TRBV7-3 with TRBJ2-3; TRBD2 aligns across 13 bases. CDR3 loop: CASSSGTSGTAYF. The CDR3 DNA is TGTGCCAGCAGCTCCGGGACTAGCGGGACTGCGTATTTT.